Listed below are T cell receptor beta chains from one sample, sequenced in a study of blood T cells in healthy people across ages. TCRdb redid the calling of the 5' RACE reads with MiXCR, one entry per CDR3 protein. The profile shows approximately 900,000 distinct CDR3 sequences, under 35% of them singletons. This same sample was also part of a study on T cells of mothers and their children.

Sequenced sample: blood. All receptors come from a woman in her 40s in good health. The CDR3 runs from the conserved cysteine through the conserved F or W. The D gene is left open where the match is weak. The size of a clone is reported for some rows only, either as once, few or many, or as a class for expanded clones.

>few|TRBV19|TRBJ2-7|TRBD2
TGTGCCAGTAGTAGAGGACTAGCGTCCCCCTACGAGCAGTACTTC
CASSRGLASPYEQYF
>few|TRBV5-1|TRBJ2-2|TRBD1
TGCGCCAGCAGCCCTGGACAGGGGGTCACCGGGGAGCTGTTTTTT
CASSPGQGVTGELFF
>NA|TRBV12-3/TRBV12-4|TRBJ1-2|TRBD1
TGTGCCAGCAGTTTTGGGACAGCGGCCAATGGCTACACCTTC
CASSFGTAANGYTF
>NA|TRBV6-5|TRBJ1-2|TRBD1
TGTGTCAGCAGTCAGGGACAGGGGGCCACTAGCTATGGCTACACCTTC
CVSSQGQGATSYGYTF
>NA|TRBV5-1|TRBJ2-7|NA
TGCGCCAGCAGCGGAGGGACAGCCTACGAGCAGTACTTC
CASSGGTAYEQYF
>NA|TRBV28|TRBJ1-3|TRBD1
TGTGCCAGCAGATCCTACAGGGGTGCTGGAAGCACCATATATTTT
CASRSYRGAGSTIYF
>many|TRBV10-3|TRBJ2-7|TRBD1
TGTGCCATCAGGAAATTAGGGACAGGGGGGGTACTACACGAGCAGTACTTC
CAIRKLGTGGVLHEQYF
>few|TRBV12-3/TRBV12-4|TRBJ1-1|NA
TGTGCCAGCAGTAGCAATGGGGGTATGAACACTGAAGCTTTCTTT
CASSSNGGMNTEAFF
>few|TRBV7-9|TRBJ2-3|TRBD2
TGTGCCAGCAGCCCCAGTCGGCTGGGGACTAGCGACAATTTGGATACGCAGTATTTT
CASSPSRLGTSDNLDTQYF
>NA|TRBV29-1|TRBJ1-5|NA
TGCAGCGTTGCTGTGGCAGCGGATCAGCCCCAGCATTTT
CSVAVAADQPQHF
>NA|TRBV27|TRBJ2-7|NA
TGTGCCAGCAGTTTAGCGGGTCAGTACGAGCAGTACTTC
CASSLAGQYEQYF
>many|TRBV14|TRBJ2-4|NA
TGTGCCAGCAGCCCGAGACAGGCCAACAAAAACATTCAGTACTTC
CASSPRQANKNIQYF
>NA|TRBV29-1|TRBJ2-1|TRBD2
TGCAGCGTTGACTCGCGGGGGGGAGGGGTCTACAATGAGCAGTTCTTC
CSVDSRGGGVYNEQFF
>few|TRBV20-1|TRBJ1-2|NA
TGCAGTGCCGACGGGACTTTCTATGGCTACACCTTC
CSADGTFYGYTF
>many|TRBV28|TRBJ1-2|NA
TGTGCCAGCAGTGAGGGGCGGCCCAGCGGCTACACCTTC
CASSEGRPSGYTF
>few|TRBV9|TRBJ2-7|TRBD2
TGTGCCAGCAGCTTGACTAGCGACTCCTACGAGCAGTACTTC
CASSLTSDSYEQYF
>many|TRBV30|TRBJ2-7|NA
TGTGCCTGGGCGGAGGGGTTCTCCTACGAGCAGTACTTC
CAWAEGFSYEQYF
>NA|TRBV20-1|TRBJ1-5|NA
TGCAGTGCTATGATGGTCCAGCCCCAGCATTTT
CSAMMVQPQHF
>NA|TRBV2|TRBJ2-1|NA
TGTGCCAGCAGTCGGGACTCTTCGCGGGATGAGCAGTTCTTC
CASSRDSSRDEQFF
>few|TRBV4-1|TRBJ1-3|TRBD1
TGCGCCAGCAGCCCGACGGGACAGGGGCATGGAAACACCATATATTTT
CASSPTGQGHGNTIYF
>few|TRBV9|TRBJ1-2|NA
TGTGCCAGCAGCTATGACAATATCTATGGCTACACCTTC
CASSYDNIYGYTF
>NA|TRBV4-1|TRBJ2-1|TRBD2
TGCGCCAGCAGCCAAGTAAATATGGGACTAGACGTAGGTGAGCAGTTCTTC
CASSQVNMGLDVGEQFF
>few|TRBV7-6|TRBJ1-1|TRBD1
TGTGCCAGCAGCCAACCAATCGGACAGGGGTACCATGAAGCTTTCTTT
CASSQPIGQGYHEAFF
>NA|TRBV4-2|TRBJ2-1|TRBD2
TGTGCCAGCAGCCACGTTCCGGGACTAGCTGGAGATGAGCAGTTCTTC
CASSHVPGLAGDEQFF
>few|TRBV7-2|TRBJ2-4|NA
TGTGCCAGCAGCTCGGGTAGCGAATTCAAAAACATTCAGTACTTC
CASSSGSEFKNIQYF
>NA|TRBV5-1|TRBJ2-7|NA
TGCGCCGGCAGCCCGACCCGGAGTAGGGTCCATTCCTACGAGCAGTACTTC
CAGSPTRSRVHSYEQYF